This TCR beta chain was recorded in a study of blood T cell repertoires in COVID-19. Study overall: Specimens from acute and convalescent COVID-19 originated in the United States, Italy and Spain. T cells, B-cell-depleted T cells, or PBMCs supplied cDNA or gDNA.

This clone came up a few times. The CDR3 totals 16 residues. Germline V gives CDR1 LGHDT, CDR2 YNNKEL (reference sequence). Trimming cost V 2 bases and J 9 bases; bases outside gene matches: 9. Methods used by the authors: Counts of nucleated cells, estimated from reference gene primer amplification, were obtained. Assay: immunoSEQ multiplex PCR; the TCRdb copy retains only in-frame clones and omits some. The DNA gave D and trimming, while V, J and clone size come from that table. The sample yields 250,000 to 300,000 clones, 89% seen once. This sequence originates from a woman in her forties who had recovered from COVID-19. Specimen: peripheral blood. V is TRBV3-1 (or the pseudogene TRBV3-2) and J is TRBJ1-6, with 8 bases fitting TRBD1. The CDR3 is CASSQIDRGKSSPLHF. The CDR3 DNA reads as TGTGCCAGCAGCCAAATCGACAGGGGTAAGAGTTCACCCCTCCACTTT.